The following is a TCR beta chain sequence with its context. This sample is drawn from a study of blood T cell repertoires in COVID-19. Background on the study: T cells, B-cell-depleted T cells, or PBMCs supplied cDNA or gDNA.

This table comes from immunoSEQ multiplex PCR, and its TCRdb copy is limited to in-frame clones, with some not included. The sample has about 460,000 clones, 88% seen once. Germline CDR1 and CDR2: SGDLS and YYNGEE. The CDR3 is 14 residues long. Between the trimmed V and J ends, which lost 0 bases and 8 bases, there was a span of 14 bases. Sequenced sample: PBMCs or T cells enriched from blood (not recorded which). This TCR came from a woman aged 60-75 years who had recovered from COVID-19. The chain recombines TRBV9 with TRBJ1-2, with TRBD1 as a possible D gene (6 bases). The CDR3 is CASSVVPGVGGYTF. CDR3 nucleotides: TGTGCCAGCAGCGTAGTCCCAGGGGTAGGAGGCTACACCTTC.